The 10 T cell receptor delta chains in this list originate from one sample, sequenced in a study of γδ T cells in repeated Plasmodium falciparum infection. Vgamma9/Vdelta2+ and Vdelta2-negative gammadelta T cells were flow-sorted from PBMC for bulk sequencing. TCRdb applied CATT to the multiplex PCR reads for clone calling. Found here are 75,000 to 100,000 delta-chain clones, around 1.4% of them singletons; the top ten hold under 10%. The sequencing sample was made of gamma-delta T cells from blood. The receptor set was obtained from a pool of human donors (malaria-infected and uninfected, not separated).

The table lists this clone with a few counts. TCRdb lists the protein of a much larger clone for this DNA, which differs at residue 4, so this is likely a read error; the protein given here is translated from the DNA itself. The chain joins TRDV1 to TRDJ1; weak D call: TRDD2 (5 bases). V dropped 9 bases and J dropped 0 bases, with 11 bases sitting between them. The CDR3 spans 13 residues. CDR1 TSWWSYY and CDR2 QGS come from the germline V gene. CDR3 sequence: CALVLLNTDKLIF. The CDR3 DNA reads as TGTGCTCTAGTCCTATTGAACACCGATAAACTCATCTTT.

With respect to this clone: TCRdb assigns this DNA the protein of a much larger clone, which departs from its translation at residue 7; this likely reflects a read error, and the protein shown comes from translating the DNA. The chain has TRDV1 and TRDJ1, with 11 bases fitting TRDD3. The germline V gene encodes CDR1 TSWWSYY and CDR2 QGS. The CDR3 is 23 residues long. V dropped 0 bases and J dropped 0; count of bases not matched to a gene: 21. The CDR3 spells CALGELVSSILYWGIKYTDKLIF. The CDR3 DNA reads as TGTGCTCTTGGGGAACTAGTCTCCTCTATCCTGTACTGGGGGATAAAGTACACCGATAAACTCATCTTT.

This clone was picked up a small number of times. The protein given by TCRdb reflects a much larger clone and differs at residue 8 from this DNA's translation, likely from a read error; the protein shown is the DNA's translation. This chain connects TRDV1 to TRDJ1, with 13 bases aligning to TRDD3. The J gene, missing from TCRdb, was assigned here through DNA to germline matching. The ends lost 5 bases at V and 0 bases at J; junction bases unmatched: 30. The germline CDR1 and CDR2 sequences are TSWWSYY and QGS. This CDR3 has 25 amino acids. DNA for the CDR3: TGTGCTCTTGGGAGCCTTCCGCAAGGCCTTACTGGGGGATACGCGTTTCCCCCGTACACCGATAAACTCATCTTT. It is translated as CALGSLPQGLTGGYAFPPYTDKLIF.

Only a few counts were recorded for this clone. The protein given by TCRdb reflects a much larger clone and differs at residue 18 from this DNA's translation, likely from a read error; the protein shown is the DNA's translation. The V and J genes are TRDV2 and TRDJ1; D is perhaps TRDD3 (6 bases). Germline matching of the DNA provided the J gene here, since TCRdb leaves it blank. The length of the CDR3 is 21 residues. Germline V gene data show CDR1 as GEAIGNYY and CDR2 as EKD. The CDR3 DNA is TGTGCCTGTGACACCGGAATCTACGCGCTGGGGACTCAGAGGTACACCGATAGACTCATCTTT. Translated: CACDTGIYALGTQRYTDRLIF.

The sample holds a few counts of this clone. The protein given by TCRdb reflects a much larger clone and differs at residues 4 and 7 from this DNA's translation, likely from a read error; the protein shown is the DNA's translation. The chain joins TRDV2 to TRDJ3, with TRDD3 matching 7 bases. Germline CDR1 reads GEAIGNYY; CDR2 reads EKD. J was trimmed by 0 bases and V by 5 bases; bases with no gene match: 12. The CDR3 totals 19 residues. CDR3 residues: CACGTYRGISSWDTRQMFF. CDR3 DNA: TGTGCCTGTGGCACTTACCGGGGGATCAGCTCCTGGGACACCCGACAGATGTTTTTC.

In this sample, this clone turned up a few times. The chain carries TRDV1 and TRDJ3; D is unclear. Here the J gene was assigned by germline matching of the DNA, as TCRdb has none. With 1 base removed from V and 0 bases from J, the gap between germline ends came to 7 bases. This CDR3 has 17 residues. Germline CDR1 reads TSWWSYY; CDR2 reads QGS. The CDR3 reads CALGERKGSWDTRQMFF. In nucleotides, the CDR3 is TGTGCTCTTGGGGAACGGAAGGGCTCCTGGGACACCCGACAGATGTTTTTC.

This clone was counted a few times. A read error likely explains why the TCRdb protein, taken from a much larger clone, differs from this DNA's translation at residue 14; the protein shown is translated from the DNA. This chain joins TRDV1 and TRDJ1; D is possibly TRDD3 (6 bases). Trimming cost V 1 base and J 3 bases, with 24 bases left between them. This CDR3 has 19 amino acids. Germline V gene sequence: CDR1 TSWWSYY, CDR2 QGS. The CDR3 bases are TGTGCTCTTGGGGAACCGATTTTGAGGGGGACCTCCGGAGCCGATAAACTCATCTTT. It is translated as CALGEPILRGTSGADKLIF.

This clone was seen more than once but under ten times. For this DNA, TCRdb reports the protein of a much larger clone, which diverges at residue 13, most likely from a read error; the protein presented here is translated directly from the DNA. This chain uses TRDV1 with TRDJ1, with 7 bases lining up with TRDD3. Germline CDR1 is TSWWSYY and CDR2 is QGS. This CDR3 region has 17 residues. This chain's CDR3 is CALGEELGLRATNKLIF. CDR3 coding DNA: TGTGCTCTTGGGGAAGAACTGGGGCTTAGGGCCACCAATAAACTCATCTTT.

With respect to this clone: A single base is all that separates this from a far larger clone, so a read error is likely. Other DNA sequences in the same sample also yield this CDR3. This chain links TRDV2 with TRDJ1, with 10 bases matching TRDD3. The J gene, not given by TCRdb, was assigned here from a germline match of the nucleotide sequence. Germline-derived CDR1 and CDR2 are GEAIGNYY and EKD. This CDR3 is built from 16 residues. V was pared by 0 bases and J by 8 bases, with 11 bases of the junction left unmatched. CDR3 bases: TGTGCCTGTGACACCGGGACCGGGGGATACGCGGAAAAACTCATCTTT. It translates to CACDTGTGGYAEKLIF.

This clone was picked up a small number of times. A far larger clone differs by one base, so this is likely a read error. The same CDR3 is also encoded by other DNA sequences in this sample. The rearrangement uses TRDV2 and TRDJ1, with unresolved D. The J gene, missing from TCRdb, was assigned here through DNA to germline matching. From germline, CDR1 is GEAIGNYY and CDR2 EKD. The length of the CDR3 is 15 residues. The germline V and J ends were trimmed by 3 bases and 2 bases, with 15 bases remaining between them. CDR3: CACDQISRGTDKLIF. The CDR3, as DNA: TGTGCCTGTGACCAAATTTCCCGAGGAACCGATAAACTCATCTTT.